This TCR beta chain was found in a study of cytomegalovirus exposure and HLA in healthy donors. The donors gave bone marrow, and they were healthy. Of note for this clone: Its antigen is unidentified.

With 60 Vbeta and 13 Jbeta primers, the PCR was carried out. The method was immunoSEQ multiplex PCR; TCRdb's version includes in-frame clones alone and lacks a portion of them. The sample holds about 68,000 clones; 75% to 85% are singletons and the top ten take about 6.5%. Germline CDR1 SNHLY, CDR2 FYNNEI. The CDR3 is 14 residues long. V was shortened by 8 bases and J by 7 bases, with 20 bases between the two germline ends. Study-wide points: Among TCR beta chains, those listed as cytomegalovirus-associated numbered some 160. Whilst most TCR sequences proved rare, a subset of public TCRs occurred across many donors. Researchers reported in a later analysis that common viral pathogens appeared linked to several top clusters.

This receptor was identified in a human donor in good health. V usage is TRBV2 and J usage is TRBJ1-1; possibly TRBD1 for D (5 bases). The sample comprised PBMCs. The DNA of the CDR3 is TGTGCCAGCGCCGCCCACGACAGACTCCTTGAAGCTTTCTTT. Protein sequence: CASAAHDRLLEAFF.